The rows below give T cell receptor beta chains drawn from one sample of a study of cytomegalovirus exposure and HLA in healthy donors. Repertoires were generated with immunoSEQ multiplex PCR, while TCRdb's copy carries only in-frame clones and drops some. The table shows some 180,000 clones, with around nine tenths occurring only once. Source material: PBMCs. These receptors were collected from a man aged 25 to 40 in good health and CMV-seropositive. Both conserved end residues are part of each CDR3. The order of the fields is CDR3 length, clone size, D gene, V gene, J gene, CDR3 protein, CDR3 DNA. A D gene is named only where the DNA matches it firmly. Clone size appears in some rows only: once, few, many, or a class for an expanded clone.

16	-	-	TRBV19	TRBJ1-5	CASSIAGSYSNQPQHF	TGTGCCAGTAGTATAGCAGGGAGCTATAGCAATCAGCCCCAGCATTTT
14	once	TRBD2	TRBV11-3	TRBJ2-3	CASSSSGYTDTQYF	TGTGCCAGCAGCTCTAGCGGTTACACAGATACGCAGTATTTT
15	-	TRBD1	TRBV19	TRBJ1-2	CASSNPGQGDYGYTF	TGTGCCAGTAGCAACCCGGGACAGGGTGACTATGGCTACACCTTC
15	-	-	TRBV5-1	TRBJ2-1	CASSLDYGSFNEQFF	TGCGCCAGCAGCCTAGACTATGGGTCCTTCAATGAGCAGTTCTTC
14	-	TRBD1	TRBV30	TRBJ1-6	CAWSSGTENSPLHF	TGTGCCTGGAGTTCCGGGACAGAGAATTCACCCCTCCACTTT
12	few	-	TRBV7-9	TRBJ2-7	CASSSFTYEQYF	TGTGCCAGCAGCTCCTTCACCTACGAGCAGTACTTC
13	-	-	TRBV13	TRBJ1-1	CASSTRGNTEAFF	TGTGCCAGCAGCACCAGGGGGAACACTGAAGCTTTCTTT
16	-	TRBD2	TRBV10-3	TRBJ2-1	CAISDVLAGGKNEQFF	TGTGCCATCAGTGACGTACTAGCGGGGGGGAAAAATGAGCAGTTCTTC
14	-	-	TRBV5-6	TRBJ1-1	CASSGRTFYTEAFF	TGTGCCAGCAGCGGCAGGACATTCTACACTGAAGCTTTCTTT
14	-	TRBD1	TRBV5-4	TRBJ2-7	CASTQTGNPYEQYF	TGTGCCAGCACACAGACAGGGAACCCCTACGAGCAGTACTTC
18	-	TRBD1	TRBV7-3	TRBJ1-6	CASSSPRARDRVITPLHF	TGTGCCAGCAGCTCCCCCCGGGCTCGGGACAGGGTAATCACACCCCTCCACTTT
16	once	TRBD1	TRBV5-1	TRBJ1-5	CASSSGTGGSNQPQHF	TGCGCCAGCAGCTCCGGGACAGGGGGTAGCAATCAGCCCCAGCATTTT
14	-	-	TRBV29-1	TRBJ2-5	CSVEAADLQETQYF	TGCAGCGTTGAGGCTGCAGACCTCCAAGAGACCCAGTACTTC
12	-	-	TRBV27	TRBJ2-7	CASSLTPYEQYF	TGTGCCAGCAGTTTAACGCCATACGAGCAGTACTTC
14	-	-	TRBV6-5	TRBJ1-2	CASWGGGRAYGYTF	TGTGCCAGTTGGGGTGGAGGGCGCGCCTATGGCTACACCTTC
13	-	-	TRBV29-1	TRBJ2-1	CSVEAFSPNEQFF	TGCAGCGTTGAAGCCTTCTCGCCAAATGAGCAGTTCTTC
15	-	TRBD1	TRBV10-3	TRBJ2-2	CAISAGQGVPGELFF	TGTGCCATCAGTGCGGGACAGGGGGTCCCCGGGGAGCTGTTTTTT
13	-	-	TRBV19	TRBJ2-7	CASSPGLTYEQYF	TGTGCCAGTAGTCCTGGCCTCACCTACGAGCAGTACTTC
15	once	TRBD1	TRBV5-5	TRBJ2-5	CASSGTGGLRETQYF	TGTGCCAGCAGCGGCACAGGGGGACTTAGAGAGACCCAGTACTTC
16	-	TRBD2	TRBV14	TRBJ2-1	CASSKTGLAVNNEQFF	TGTGCCAGCAGCAAAACGGGACTAGCGGTTAACAATGAGCAGTTCTTC
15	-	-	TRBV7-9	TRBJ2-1	CASSPAVAEFNEQFF	TGTGCCAGCAGCCCAGCGGTAGCGGAGTTCAATGAGCAGTTCTTC
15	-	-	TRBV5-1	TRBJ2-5	CASSLGPFTEETQYF	TGCGCCAGCAGCTTGGGACCGTTTACAGAGGAGACCCAGTACTTC
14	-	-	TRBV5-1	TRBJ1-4	CASSFGGPNEKLFF	TGCGCCAGCAGCTTCGGGGGGCCCAATGAAAAACTGTTTTTT
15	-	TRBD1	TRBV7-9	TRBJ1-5	CASSLTGVSNQPQHF	TGTGCCAGCAGCTTAACAGGGGTGAGCAATCAGCCCCAGCATTTT
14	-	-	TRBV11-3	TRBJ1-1	CASSFRPTNTEAFF	TGTGCCAGCAGCTTCCGTCCAACGAACACTGAAGCTTTCTTT
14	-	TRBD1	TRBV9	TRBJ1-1	CASSAGQGNTEAFF	TGTGCCAGCAGCGCGGGACAGGGGAACACTGAAGCTTTCTTT
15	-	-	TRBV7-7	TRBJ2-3	CASSRTVQYTDTQYF	TGTGCCAGCAGCCGGACAGTCCAGTACACAGATACGCAGTATTTT
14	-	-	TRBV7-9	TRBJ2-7	CASSLDSDSYEQYF	TGTGCCAGCAGCTTAGATTCCGACTCCTACGAGCAGTACTTC
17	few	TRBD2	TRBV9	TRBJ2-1	CASSVGTAGSSYNEQFF	TGTGCCAGCAGCGTAGGTACAGCGGGGAGCTCCTACAATGAGCAGTTCTTC